Sequencing of this T cell receptor beta chain was carried out in a study of blood T cell repertoires in COVID-19. About the research overall: The samples span acute and convalescent COVID-19 from the United States, Italy and Spain. PBMCs, B-cell-depleted T cells, or T cells were the source of the cDNA or gDNA that made up the material.

This clone was observed once. Germline CDR1 and CDR2: LGHDT and YNNKEL (reference sequence). The CDR3 is 12 residues long. The germline V and J ends were trimmed by 1 base and 6 bases, with 7 bases remaining between them. Source study methods: Nucleated cell counts were estimated from reference gene primer amplification. Profiled with immunoSEQ multiplex PCR; TCRdb holds only in-frame clones, not every one. The DNA was the basis for D and trimming; V, J and clone size are from that table. This table holds 35,000 to 50,000 clones, 82% found once. This clonotype was obtained from a woman between 65 and 79 years old with acute or convalescent COVID-19. The chain links TRBV3-1 (or the pseudogene TRBV3-2) to TRBJ2-7, with no clear D. The sample comprised peripheral blood. In DNA, the CDR3 is TGTGCCAGCAGCCAAGGCTTAGCCGAGCAGTACTTC. Its protein is CASSQGLAEQYF.